One T cell receptor (beta chain) is described in this entry. The data belong to a study of blood T cell repertoires in COVID-19. At the level of the study: The analysed material was cDNA or gDNA that came from T cells, B-cell-depleted T cells, or PBMCs.

V lost 2 bases and J lost 7; bases outside the gene matches: 7. Per the germline V gene, CDR1 is MNHNS and CDR2 is SASEGT. The CDR3 spans 14 residues. Authors' methods: Reference gene primers were amplified, and this amplification served to estimate nucleated cell counts. Profiling relied on immunoSEQ multiplex PCR, and the TCRdb table lists in-frame clones only, not all of them. The DNA gave D and trimming, while V, J and clone size come from that table. Of 250,000 to 300,000 clones in the sample, approximately 91% were seen once. The chain recombines TRBV6-1 with TRBJ2-5; 7 positions match TRBD2. This sequence originates from a woman between 35 and 50 years old who had recovered from COVID-19. Sequencing used peripheral blood. CDR3 protein: CASSESSWEGTQYF. The CDR3, as DNA: TGTGCCAGCAGTGAATCATCATGGGAGGGGACCCAGTACTTC.